The rows below give T cell receptor beta chains drawn from one sample of a study of blood T cells in healthy people across ages. TCRdb re-called the 5' RACE reads with MiXCR, one entry per CDR3 protein. The sample has about 1.6 million distinct CDR3 sequences, approximately 32% seen once. The sample was blood. Every receptor here comes from a woman under 40 in good health. CDR3s leave out the opening cysteine and the closing phenylalanine or tryptophan. The listing skips clone size in some rows; elsewhere it reads once, few, many or a size class.

clone size | V gene | CDR3 protein
many | TRBV4-2 | ASSQDGGGTTDEAF
few | TRBV6-1 | ASSEKGAYGYT
few | TRBV5-1 | ASSLSGGPAEAF
NA | TRBV11-2 | ASSTTDSSTYEQY
few | TRBV4-1 | ASSQGRDGSYEQY
few | TRBV9 | ASSGPVASGGNEQF
many | TRBV29-1 | SVDQRELGQF
many | TRBV14 | ASSQPGLADNEQF
NA | TRBV7-2 | ASSAWGASTDTQY
NA | TRBV13 | ASSLPGTSATGELF
NA | TRBV7-8 | TSSPGQGYYGYT
few | TRBV4-1 | ASSQVWLAETQETQY
few | TRBV18 | ASSLLKPFTDTQY
NA | TRBV10-3 | AIRGTGTGDSYEQY
few | TRBV30 | AWNPKMNTEAF
NA | TRBV11-2 | ASQRGLAVYNEQF
NA | TRBV27 | ASSSLRLGQTQY
NA | TRBV3-1 | ASSPTRFGLAGGGFTDMQY
few | TRBV5-1 | ASSFGTGQDTQY
NA | TRBV2 | ASKVQGNTEAF
many | TRBV5-1 | ASSLDYYEQY
NA | TRBV3-1 | ASSLRSGISRTDTQY
NA | TRBV6-1 | ASSEPGWGDSNQPQH
NA | TRBV7-3 | ASSLTPSVGANVLT
NA | TRBV20-1 | SAGRMTGTEAF
many | TRBV5-1 | ASSPSEAGGMNIQY
many | TRBV12-3/TRBV12-4 | ASSLQGRNEQF
NA | TRBV29-1 | SVSGGANTGELF
NA | TRBV20-1 | SAGAGSPYEQY
NA | TRBV6-2/TRBV6-3 | ASGTTGGTDTQY
once | TRBV28 | ASSLWDSYTGELF
NA | TRBV7-9 | ASSPTTGVSYGYT
NA | TRBV11-2 | ASSPLGVESGQY
once | TRBV7-3 | ASSLFSGSGNEQF
NA | TRBV24-1 | ATSDNNAGYEQY
NA | TRBV2 | ASRGTQYEQY
NA | TRBV2 | ASRTEENKWSTDTQY
few | TRBV10-3 | AISESRNYGYT
few | TRBV2 | ASRWGTGRQETQY
NA | TRBV2 | ASSEEVSGAYNEQF
few | TRBV5-1 | ASSGLVSDTQY
few | TRBV4-1 | ASSQVARTDTQY